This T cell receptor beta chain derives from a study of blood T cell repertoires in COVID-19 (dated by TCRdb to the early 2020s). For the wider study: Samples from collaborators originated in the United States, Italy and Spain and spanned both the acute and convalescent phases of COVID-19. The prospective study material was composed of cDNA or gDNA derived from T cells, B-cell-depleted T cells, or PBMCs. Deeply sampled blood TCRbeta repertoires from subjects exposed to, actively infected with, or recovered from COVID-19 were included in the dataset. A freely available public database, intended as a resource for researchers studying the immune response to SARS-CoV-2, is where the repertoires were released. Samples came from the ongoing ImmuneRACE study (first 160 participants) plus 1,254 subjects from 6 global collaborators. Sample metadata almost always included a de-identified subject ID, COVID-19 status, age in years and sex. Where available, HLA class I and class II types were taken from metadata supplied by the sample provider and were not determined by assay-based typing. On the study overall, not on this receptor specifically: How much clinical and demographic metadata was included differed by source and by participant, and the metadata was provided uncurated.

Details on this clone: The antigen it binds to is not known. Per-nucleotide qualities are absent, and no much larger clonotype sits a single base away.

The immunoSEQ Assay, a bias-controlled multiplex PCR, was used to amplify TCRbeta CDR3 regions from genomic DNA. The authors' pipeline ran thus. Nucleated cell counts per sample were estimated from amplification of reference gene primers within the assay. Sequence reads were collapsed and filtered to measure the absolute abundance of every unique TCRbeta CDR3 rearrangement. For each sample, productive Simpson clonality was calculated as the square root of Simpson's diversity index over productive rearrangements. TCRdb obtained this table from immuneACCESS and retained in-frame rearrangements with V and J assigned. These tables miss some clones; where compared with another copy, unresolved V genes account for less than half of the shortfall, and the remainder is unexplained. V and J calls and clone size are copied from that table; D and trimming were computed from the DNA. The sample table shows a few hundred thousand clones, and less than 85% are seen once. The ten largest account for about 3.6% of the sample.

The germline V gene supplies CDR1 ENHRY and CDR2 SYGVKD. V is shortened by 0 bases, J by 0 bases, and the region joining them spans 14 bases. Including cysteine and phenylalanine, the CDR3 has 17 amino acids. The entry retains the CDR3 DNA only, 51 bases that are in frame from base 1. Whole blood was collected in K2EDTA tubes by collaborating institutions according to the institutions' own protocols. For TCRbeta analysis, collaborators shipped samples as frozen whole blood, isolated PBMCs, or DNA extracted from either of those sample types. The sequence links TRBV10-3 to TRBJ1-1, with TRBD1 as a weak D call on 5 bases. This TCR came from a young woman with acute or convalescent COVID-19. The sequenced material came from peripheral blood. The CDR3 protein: CAISESILDSLNTEAFF. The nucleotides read TGTGCCATCAGTGAGTCGATCTTAGACAGCCTGAACACTGAAGCTTTCTTT.